A single sample is the source of the 32 T cell receptor beta chains below, sequenced in a study of blood T cell repertoires in COVID-19. Assay: immunoSEQ multiplex PCR; the TCRdb copy retains only in-frame clones and omits some. Among about 180,000 clones listed, around 85% were seen once. Specimen: PBMCs or T cells enriched from blood (not recorded which). These receptors all come from a man between 40 and 49 years old who had recovered from COVID-19.

The rearrangement links TRBV12-3 or TRBV12-4 to TRBJ1-1; D is uncertain. There are 13 residues in the CDR3. Trimming pared 3 bases from V and 1 base from J, leaving 6 bases between. CDR3 sequence reads: CASSFGRNTEAFF. DNA of the CDR3: TGTGCCAGCAGTTTTGGCAGGAACACTGAAGCTTTCTTT.

The sample holds a few counts of this clone. V gene TRBV10-3 combines with J gene TRBJ1-1; TRBD1 might be the D (5 bases). CDR3 length: 13 amino acids. From germline, CDR1 is ENHRY and CDR2 SYGVKD. V dropped 8 bases and J dropped 1 base, with 11 bases sitting between them. In DNA, the CDR3 is TGTGCCATCGGAAGGGGATCGAACACTGAAGCTTTCTTT. Translation gives CAIGRGSNTEAFF.

This clone turned up a few times. The genes are TRBV30 and TRBJ1-1, with D uncertain. Looked up from germline, CDR1 is GTSNPN and CDR2 is SVGIG (reference sequence). The length of the CDR3 is 13 residues. The germline V and J ends were trimmed by 3 bases and 0 bases, with 8 bases remaining between them. Here the CDR3 reads CAWRYTLNTEAFF. Written as DNA, the CDR3 is TGTGCCTGGAGATACACCCTGAACACTGAAGCTTTCTTT.

The chain uses TRBV11-2 and TRBJ2-7; 9 bases match TRBD1. With V trimmed by 1 base and J by 2 bases, 6 bases remained unmatched. The V gene's germline CDR1 is SGHAT and CDR2 FQNNGV. This CDR3 is built from 16 residues. The CDR3 loop reads CASSLGRGQGTYEQYF. In nucleotides, the CDR3 is TGTGCCAGCAGCTTAGGGAGGGGACAGGGAACCTACGAGCAGTACTTC. Full variable domain (rest looked up from reference TRBV11-2 and TRBJ2-7): EAGVAQSPRYKIIEKRQSVAFWCNPISGHATLYWYQQILGQGPKLLIQFQNNGVVDDSQLPKDRFSAERLKGVDSTLKIQPAKLEDSAVYLCASSLGRGQGTYEQYFGPGTRLTVT.

The chain recombines TRBV4-2 with TRBJ1-1; weak D call: TRBD1 (6 bases). V lost 0 bases to trimming and J lost 5 bases, with 16 bases between them. CDR1 LGHNA and CDR2 YNFKEQ come from the germline V gene. CDR3 length: 16 amino acids. The CDR3 is CASSQDRVGARTEAFF. DNA of the CDR3: TGTGCCAGCAGCCAAGATCGGGTGGGGGCTAGGACTGAAGCTTTCTTT.

This clone was picked up one time. V usage is TRBV19 and J usage is TRBJ1-2; 9 nucleotides align to TRBD1. The germline V gene has CDR1 LNHDA and CDR2 SQIVND (reference sequence). This CDR3 has 14 amino acids. With V trimmed by 3 bases and J by 8 bases, 7 bases remained unmatched. The CDR3 DNA is TGTGCCAGTAGTATTGAGGACAGGGGAGGAGGCTACACCTTC. Its protein product is CASSIEDRGGGYTF.

The rearrangement links TRBV5-1 to TRBJ2-4; D possibly corresponds to TRBD2 (6 bases). Trimming removed 4 bases from V and 0 bases from J, with 11 bases in between. CDR1 and CDR2 from the germline V gene are SGHRS and YFSETQ. This CDR3 has 15 residues. This CDR3 reads CASSPEAGAKNIQYF. In nucleotides, the CDR3 is TGCGCCAGCAGCCCAGAAGCGGGAGCCAAAAACATTCAGTACTTC.

This sequence joins TRBV9 and TRBJ1-1, with D maybe TRBD1 (6 bases). V lost 1 base and J 1 base, leaving 14 bases between the germline ends. This CDR3 has 16 amino acids. Germline CDR1 reads SGDLS; CDR2 reads YYNGEE. The DNA for the CDR3 is TGTGCCAGCAGCGTAAATTTTGGGGACACGAACACTGAAGCTTTCTTT. Translation: CASSVNFGDTNTEAFF.

This clone was detected once. A single base separates this from a much larger clone, so it may be a read error. The V and J genes are TRBV5-1 and TRBJ2-7, with D possibly being TRBD1 (6 bases). Germline V gene sequence: CDR1 SGHRS, CDR2 YFSETQ. The CDR3 loop spans 13 amino acids. Between the trimmed V and J ends, which lost 5 bases and 5 bases, there was a span of 14 bases. The chain's CDR3 is CASRVGTRNEQYF. CDR3 in DNA: TGCGCCAGCAGGGTAGGGACAAGGAACGAGCAGTACTTC.

The J gene is TRBJ2-5, the V gene TRBV11-2; 7 positions match TRBD2. There are 14 residues in the CDR3. Germline values: CDR1 SGHAT, CDR2 FQNNGV. With V trimmed by 5 bases and J by 5 bases, 8 bases remained unmatched. The CDR3, as DNA: TGTGCCAGCAGCCGTCTGACTAGCAGCGAGACCCAGTACTTC. It is translated as CASSRLTSSETQYF.

As regards this clone: At one boundary the junction diverges from the germline segment, which might be a read error. This chain connects TRBV9 to TRBJ2-1; a weak D match, TRBD2 (6 bases). The CDR3 contains 16 residues. Germline loops: CDR1 SGDLS, CDR2 YYNGEE. The CDR3 is CASSVGTGVGYNEQFF. The CDR3 DNA is TGCGCCAGCAGCGTAGGAACGGGAGTAGGCTACAATGAGCAGTTCTTC.

This clone occurred once. V is TRBV6-5 and J is TRBJ2-5; D is ambiguous. Germline V CDR1 and CDR2: MNHEY, SVGAGI. Deletions cut 5 bases from V and 5 bases from J, with 9 bases between. The CDR3 runs 12 residues. CDR3 residues: CASSQTGETQYF. The CDR3 DNA sequence: TGTGCCAGCAGTCAAACCGGGGAGACCCAGTACTTC.

The rearrangement uses TRBV5-6 and TRBJ2-2, with TRBD2 matching 9 bases. The CDR3 is 16 amino acids. Germline V gene lookup returns CDR1 SGHDT and CDR2 YYEEEE. V lost 0 bases to trimming and J lost 1 base; unmatched junction nucleotides: 1. The CDR3 spells CASSLVSGGNTGELFF. The CDR3 DNA is TGTGCCAGCAGCTTGGTTAGCGGGGGGAACACCGGGGAGCTGTTTTTT.

The chain couples TRBV5-1 to TRBJ2-3; 7 bases line up with TRBD1. CDR3 size: 15 residues. The germline CDR1 and CDR2 sequences are SGHRS and YFSETQ. V was pared by 6 bases and J by 0 bases, with 7 bases of the junction left unmatched. This CDR3 is CASKRDSPSTDTQYF. The CDR3, as DNA: TGCGCCAGCAAGAGGGACAGTCCTAGCACAGATACGCAGTATTTT.

This clone was found once. The chain is built from TRBV5-1 and TRBJ2-1, with D tentatively TRBD2 (5 bases). The V gene's germline CDR1 is SGHRS and CDR2 YFSETQ. Trimming cost V 1 base and J 7 bases, with 9 bases left between them. The CDR3 runs to 13 residues. DNA of the CDR3: TGCGCCAGCAGCTTGACACTAGGAAATGAGCAGTTCTTC. This sequence encodes CASSLTLGNEQFF.

The chain is built from TRBV7-2 and TRBJ2-1, with 8 nucleotides matching TRBD1. The trim removed 3 bases at V and 6 bases at J, leaving 7 bases unmatched. CDR1 and CDR2 from the germline V gene are SGHTA and FQGNSA. The CDR3 has 15 residues. The CDR3 spells CASSFGQGAGNEQFF. Here the CDR3 DNA reads TGTGCCAGCAGCTTTGGGCAGGGGGCTGGCAATGAGCAGTTCTTC.

V and J are TRBV28 and TRBJ1-4; 7 nucleotides line up with TRBD1. The CDR3 is made up of 15 amino acids. The germline CDR1 and CDR2 sequences are MDHEN and SYDVKM. V lost 5 bases and J lost 8; bases outside the gene matches: 11. DNA of the CDR3: TGTGCCAGCAGTACGCAGACAGGGCTTGGCGAAAAACTGTTTTTT. Protein sequence: CASSTQTGLGEKLFF.

The gene calls are TRBV6-5 and TRBJ1-1, with D perhaps matching TRBD1 (5 bases). From germline, CDR1 is MNHEY and CDR2 SVGAGI. The CDR3 is 16 residues long. Trimming cost V 1 base and J 1 base, with 13 bases left between them. CDR3 sequence reads: CASSYYSSGKNTEAFF. CDR3 sequence (DNA): TGTGCCAGCAGTTACTACTCGTCAGGGAAGAACACTGAAGCTTTCTTT.

This chain links TRBV18 with TRBJ1-1; TRBD1 matches 8 bases. Looked up from germline, CDR1 is KGHSH and CDR2 is LQKENI. This CDR3 has 15 residues. Trimming at V came to 3 bases and at J to 4 bases, leaving 7 bases not matched to a gene. As DNA, the CDR3 is TGTGCCAGCTCACCTCGGACAGGGCCGAGCACTGAAGCTTTCTTT. Translation: CASSPRTGPSTEAFF. The full variable domain, in which reference TRBV18 and TRBJ1-1 provide the parts outside the CDR3, is NAGVMQNPRHLVRRRGQEARLRCSPMKGHSHVYWYRQLPEEGLKFMVYLQKENIIDESGMPKERFSAEFPKEGPSILRIQQVVRGDSAAYFCASSPRTGPSTEAFFGQGTRLTVV.

The chain combines TRBV2 with TRBJ2-1, with D tentatively TRBD1 (6 bases). Germline V CDR1 and CDR2: SNHLY, FYNNEI. Trimming took off 3 bases at V and 0 bases at J, with 9 bases between the two ends. This CDR3 spans 15 amino acids. CDR3 coding DNA: TGTGCCAGCAGTGAGCAGGGGAGCTCCTACAATGAGCAGTTCTTC. It codes for CASSEQGSSYNEQFF.

This clone came up once. Here the CDR3 DNA reads TGTGCCAGTAGTATAGGGGGCACCGTAAATGAGCAGTTCTTC. Protein: CASSIGGTVNEQFF. J is TRBJ2-1 and V is TRBV19; perhaps TRBD1 as D (5 bases). This CDR3 spans 14 amino acids. Germline V CDR1 and CDR2: LNHDA, SQIVND (reference sequence). V gave up 1 base and J gave up 7 bases, with 11 bases separating them. Looking up the rest from reference TRBV19 and TRBJ2-1 gives the full variable domain: DGGITQSPKYLFRKEGQNVTLSCEQNLNHDAMYWYRQDPGQGLRLIYYSQIVNDFQKGDIAEGYSVSREKKESFPLTVTSAQKNPTAFYLCASSIGGTVNEQFFGPGTRLTVL.

This clone was found once. This chain connects TRBV28 to TRBJ1-2, with D unresolved. The length of the CDR3 is 12 residues. Per the germline V gene, CDR1 is MDHEN and CDR2 is SYDVKM. Trimming stripped 6 bases from V and 5 bases from J, with 10 bases between. The DNA for the CDR3 is TGTGCCAGCAGACGGCAGGATTATGGCTACACCTTC. This sequence encodes CASRRQDYGYTF.

The chain couples TRBV5-1 to TRBJ2-1; 7 positions match TRBD2. The V segment lost 3 bases and the J segment 4 bases; nucleotides outside the gene matches: 10. The CDR3 runs to 16 residues. CDR1 is SGHRS and CDR2 is YFSETQ in the germline V gene. The chain's CDR3 is CASSSHGTTNYNEQFF. Here the CDR3 DNA reads TGCGCCAGCAGCTCGCACGGGACTACAAATTACAATGAGCAGTTCTTC.

The chain carries TRBV19 and TRBJ2-1; tentative D call: TRBD2 (6 bases). The CDR3 covers 19 residues. The germline gives CDR1 LNHDA, CDR2 SQIVND (reference sequence). Trimming left V 5 bases short and J 4 bases short, with 27 bases between. The CDR3 nucleotides read TGTGCCAGTAGTGAAGGGCCCTGGGCGGGGAAGGGGCCATACAATGAGCAGTTCTTC. Amino acids: CASSEGPWAGKGPYNEQFF. The full variable domain, in which reference TRBV19 and TRBJ2-1 provide the parts outside the CDR3, is DGGITQSPKYLFRKEGQNVTLSCEQNLNHDAMYWYRQDPGQGLRLIYYSQIVNDFQKGDIAEGYSVSREKKESFPLTVTSAQKNPTAFYLCASSEGPWAGKGPYNEQFFGPGTRLTVL.

The V and J genes are TRBV6-5 and TRBJ1-2; D not certain. CDR3 length: 13 amino acids. The germline V gene encodes CDR1 MNHEY and CDR2 SVGAGI. Trimming cost V 2 bases and J 3 bases, with 7 bases left between them. The CDR3 DNA is TGTGCCAGCAGTTACGGCACAGACTATGGCTACACCTTC. This translates into CASSYGTDYGYTF.

The table lists this clone with a count of one. The chain links TRBV29-1 to TRBJ1-2; the match to TRBD1 covers 9 bases. Looked up from germline, CDR1 is SQVTM and CDR2 is ANQGSEA. The length of the CDR3 is 15 residues. Trimming removed 3 bases from V and 7 bases from J; junction bases left unmatched: 12. The CDR3 nucleotides read TGCAGCGTTGAGGATGCTAGGACAGGGGAAGTTGGCTACACCTTC. This translates into CSVEDARTGEVGYTF.

This sequence joins TRBV29-1 and TRBJ1-5, with 10 bases aligning to TRBD1. CDR1 SQVTM and CDR2 ANQGSEA come from the germline V gene. Germline trimming cut 7 bases from V and 6 bases from J; bases unmatched to any gene: 3. This CDR3 contains 12 residues. The CDR3 DNA is TGCAGCGGGGGGGACAGGGGTCAGCCCCAGCATTTT. Amino acids: CSGGDRGQPQHF.

Only one count was recorded for this clone. CDR3 bases: TGTGCCAGCAGCTTGGAAGGGGCTGGGGACTATGGCTACACCTTC. It specifies CASSLEGAGDYGYTF. The chain is built from TRBV5-6 and TRBJ1-2, with D perhaps matching TRBD1 (5 bases). The V end lost 0 bases, the J end lost 3 bases, and 12 bases lay between the germline ends. The germline CDR1 and CDR2 sequences are SGHDT and YYEEEE. The CDR3 has 15 amino acids.

The chain has TRBV12-3 or TRBV12-4 and TRBJ1-1; 7 bases are shared with TRBD1. With V trimmed by 10 bases and J by 4 bases, 3 bases remained unmatched. The CDR3 is 11 residues long. The CDR3 region has the DNA TGTGCCAACAGGACAGGCACTGAAGCTTTCTTT. Translating it yields CANRTGTEAFF.

V gene TRBV3-1 (or the pseudogene TRBV3-2) combines with J gene TRBJ1-3, with a possible D match to TRBD1 (6 bases). This CDR3 spans 14 amino acids. The V gene lost 1 base and the J gene lost 4 bases, with 8 bases spanning the gap. Per the germline V gene, CDR1 is LGHDT and CDR2 is YNNKEL (reference sequence). CDR3 nucleotides: TGTGCCAGCAGCCAAGCAGGGGCAGGAAACACCATATATTTT. This translates into CASSQAGAGNTIYF.

This clone has ten or more counts. This sequence joins TRBV28 and TRBJ1-2, with TRBD1 matching 7 bases. V lost 10 bases and J lost 4; bases outside the gene matches: 15. Germline loops: CDR1 MDHEN, CDR2 SYDVKM. CDR3 length equals 15 residues. The CDR3 nucleotides read TGTGCCACTAACCAAGCCGCGACAGGGTCCTATGGCTACACCTTC. Its translation is CATNQAATGSYGYTF.

This rearrangement joins TRBV11-3 to TRBJ1-2; D gene uncertain. Germline V gene lookup returns CDR1 SGHNT and CDR2 YENEEA. The CDR3 runs 14 residues. Trimming left V 5 bases short and J 3 bases short, with 13 bases between. In DNA form, the CDR3 reads TGTGCCAGCAGCGTGCGAGGAGGCGACTATGGCTACACCTTC. Protein sequence: CASSVRGGDYGYTF.